Presented here are 27 T cell receptor beta chains from one specimen sequenced in a study of cytomegalovirus exposure and HLA in healthy donors. Using immunoSEQ multiplex PCR, the repertoire was profiled, and TCRdb retains in-frame clones only, with some absent. This sample has roughly 90,000 clones, with about 85% found just once. The source material was PBMCs. These receptors were collected from a man younger than 35 in good health and CMV-seropositive.

The J gene is TRBJ2-1, the V gene TRBV19; 8 bases are shared with TRBD1. The CDR3 spans 15 residues. CDR1 LNHDA and CDR2 SQIVND come from the germline V gene (reference sequence). The trim removed 5 bases at V and 6 bases at J, leaving 9 bases unmatched. CDR3: CASSPLDRDGNEQFF. CDR3 coding DNA: TGTGCCAGTAGTCCCCTGGACAGGGATGGCAATGAGCAGTTCTTC.

The rearrangement uses TRBV10-2 and TRBJ2-7; 7 nucleotides align to TRBD1. This CDR3 has 14 residues. Germline CDR1 and CDR2: WSHSY and SAAADI. Germline trimming cut 2 bases from V and 2 bases from J; bases unmatched to any gene: 3. In nucleotides, the CDR3 is TGCGCCAGCAGTGAGGGGACAGCGACCTACGAGCAGTACTTC. Its translation: CASSEGTATYEQYF.

V usage is TRBV28 and J usage is TRBJ2-2; D is undetermined. CDR3 length: 13 residues. Germline values: CDR1 MDHEN, CDR2 SYDVKM. The CDR3 DNA sequence: TGTGGTAGTTTGTTCCAAAACACCGGGGAGCTGTTTTTT. This sequence encodes CGSLFQNTGELFF. Full variable domain (missing parts from reference TRBV28 and TRBJ2-2): DVKVTQSSRYLVKRTGEKVFLECVQDMDHENMFWYRQDPGLGLRLIYFSYDVKMKEKGDIPEGYSVSREKKERFSLILESASTNQTSMYLCGSLFQNTGELFFGEGSRLTVL.

The chain links TRBV27 to TRBJ2-6, with a tentative D call TRBD1 (5 bases). This CDR3 contains 18 residues. CDR1 is MNHEY, CDR2 SMNVEV, per germline (reference sequence). The ends were cut back, 6 bases at V and 3 bases at J, with 21 bases in the middle. The chain's CDR3 is CASSRVLRPGRGANVLTF. The CDR3 bases are TGTGCCAGCAGCCGAGTCCTTCGCCCAGGGCGTGGGGCCAACGTCCTGACTTTC.

The V and J genes are TRBV28 and TRBJ1-2, with 8 bases lining up with TRBD1. The ends lost 6 bases at V and 6 bases at J; junction bases unmatched: 6. In germline, CDR1 is MDHEN, CDR2 SYDVKM. The CDR3 sequence is 13 residues long. CDR3 in amino acids: CASSLDRADGYTF. CDR3 bases: TGTGCCAGCAGCTTGGACAGGGCTGATGGCTACACCTTC.

A few counts support this clone. The CDR3 loop reads CASRTSGTYNEQFF. CDR3 DNA sequence: TGTGCCAGCAGGACTAGCGGGACCTACAATGAGCAGTTCTTC. The J gene is TRBJ2-1, the V gene TRBV28; TRBD2 matches at 11 bases. The trim removed 6 bases at V and 2 bases at J, leaving 0 bases unmatched. Germline V lookup: CDR1 MDHEN, CDR2 SYDVKM. CDR3 length equals 14 residues.

The rearrangement joins TRBV7-6 to TRBJ1-5; 8 positions match TRBD1. The junction had 8 bases not matched to a gene; V was cut back by 1 base and J by 6 bases. The CDR3 is 16 residues long. Germline V gives CDR1 SGHVS, CDR2 FNYEAQ. CDR3 bases: TGTGCCAGCAGCTTAGAAGTGGCAGGGGGCAGTCAGCCCCAGCATTTT. Protein: CASSLEVAGGSQPQHF.

This chain uses TRBV5-1 with TRBJ2-4; D is perhaps TRBD2 (7 bases). In germline, CDR1 is SGHRS, CDR2 YFSETQ. V was shortened by 0 bases and J by 3 bases, with 16 bases between the two germline ends. The CDR3 extends over 17 amino acids. The CDR3 coding sequence is TGCGCCAGCAGCTTGGGCCCACGGGGGGCCGGCAAAAACATTCAGTACTTC. Its protein is CASSLGPRGAGKNIQYF.

CDR3 bases: TGTGCCAGCAGCCCCGGGGGAGGCGGCTACGAGCAGTACTTC. It yields the protein CASSPGGGGYEQYF. The V call is TRBV7-9, the J call TRBJ2-7, with a weak D call TRBD2 (6 bases). The CDR3 runs to 14 residues. Germline CDR1 SEHNR, CDR2 FQNEAQ (reference sequence). Trimming took 5 bases from V and 3 from J, leaving 14 bases between them.

V usage is TRBV7-2 and J usage is TRBJ2-1, with D maybe TRBD1 (6 bases). From germline, CDR1 is SGHTA and CDR2 FQGNSA. Trimming removed 6 bases from V and 4 bases from J, with 16 bases in between. CDR3 length: 15 amino acids. CDR3 DNA: TGTGCCAGCAGTCGTGGTTTGGGGACATACAATGAGCAGTTCTTC. Translation gives CASSRGLGTYNEQFF.

Points on this clone: At one boundary the junction diverges from the germline segment, which might be a read error. The chain uses TRBV6-6 and TRBJ1-2, with 8 positions matching TRBD1. CDR1 is MNHNY and CDR2 is SVGAGI in the germline V gene (reference sequence). CDR3 length: 12 amino acids. The CDR3 here is CASSYLDRDLVF. The CDR3 nucleotides are TGTGCCAGCAGTTATCTGGACAGGGACTTAGTCTTC.

J is TRBJ1-1 and V is TRBV6-5, with D unresolved. The germline gives CDR1 MNHEY, CDR2 SVGAGI. Trimming pared 0 bases from V and 1 base from J, leaving 6 bases between. This CDR3 spans 14 amino acids. The CDR3 coding sequence is TGTGCCAGCAGTTACTCGATGAGGAACACTGAAGCTTTCTTT. It specifies CASSYSMRNTEAFF.

The rearrangement links TRBV29-1 to TRBJ2-1; 7 positions agree with TRBD2. V lost 6 bases to trimming and J lost 2 bases; unmatched junction nucleotides: 4. The CDR3 spans 13 residues. Germline lookup yields CDR1 SQVTM and CDR2 ANQGSEA. The CDR3 coding sequence is TGCAGCGTGGGAGGGCTAGCCTACAATGAGCAGTTCTTC. The encoded protein is CSVGGLAYNEQFF.

The DNA for the CDR3 is TGCGCCAGCAGCGTTACCGGGACAGGGGGCGAGAGCTACACCTTC. Translating gives CASSVTGTGGESYTF. The V gene is TRBV5-1, the J gene TRBJ1-2; 12 bases are a match to TRBD1. The germline V gene has CDR1 SGHRS and CDR2 YFSETQ. CDR3 size: 15 residues. V trimming: 4 bases; J trimming: 9 bases; junction bases outside the gene matches: 10.

The V call is TRBV5-1, the J call TRBJ2-3; D is unclear. Per the germline V gene, CDR1 is SGHRS and CDR2 is YFSETQ. This CDR3 comprises 14 residues. With 4 bases removed from V and 3 bases from J, the gap between germline ends came to 12 bases. CDR3 sequence: CASSPWAETDTQYF. The CDR3 DNA reads TGCGCCAGCAGCCCCTGGGCCGAGACAGATACGCAGTATTTT.

The chain couples TRBV15 to TRBJ1-5; tentatively, D is TRBD1 (5 bases). Trimming removed 1 base at V and 2 bases at J, with 9 bases between. The CDR3 is 15 amino acids. Germline loops: CDR1 LNHNV, CDR2 YYDKDF (reference sequence). The CDR3 here is CATSRGGDGNQPQHF. The CDR3 nucleotides read TGTGCCACCAGCAGAGGGGGGGATGGCAATCAGCCCCAGCATTTT.

The CDR3 coding sequence is TGTGCCAGCAGCTTGGTTAGCCGCGACAATGAGCAGTTCTTC. Translation gives CASSLVSRDNEQFF. The V call is TRBV11-2, the J call TRBJ2-1, with no clear D. Looked up from germline, CDR1 is SGHAT and CDR2 is FQNNGV. Trimming took off 3 bases at V and 5 bases at J, with 11 bases between the two ends. This CDR3 is 14 amino acids long. The full variable domain, its missing parts supplied by reference TRBV11-2 and TRBJ2-1, is EAGVAQSPRYKIIEKRQSVAFWCNPISGHATLYWYQQILGQGPKLLIQFQNNGVVDDSQLPKDRFSAERLKGVDSTLKIQPAKLEDSAVYLCASSLVSRDNEQFFGPGTRLTVL.

V and J are TRBV6-1 and TRBJ2-1, with no clear D. This CDR3 is built from 11 residues. V was cut by 5 bases and J by 5 bases, with 4 bases left in between. Germline V lookup: CDR1 MNHNS, CDR2 SASEGT. This CDR3 reads CASSINNEQFF. DNA for the CDR3: TGTGCCAGCAGTATAAACAATGAGCAGTTCTTC.

This chain links TRBV5-1 with TRBJ2-4; 12 nucleotides match TRBD2. Trimming at V came to 1 base and at J to 4 bases, leaving 15 bases not matched to a gene. The CDR3 loop spans 20 amino acids. Germline V gene lookup returns CDR1 SGHRS and CDR2 YFSETQ. The CDR3 here is CASSLPLSSGRARGKNIQYF. The CDR3 DNA sequence: TGCGCCAGCAGCTTGCCCCTCTCTAGCGGGAGGGCCCGAGGGAAAAACATTCAGTACTTC.

This clone appeared a few times. J is TRBJ2-2 and V is TRBV11-1; possibly TRBD1 for D (6 bases). V was cut by 4 bases and J by 4 bases, with 10 bases left in between. Germline lookup yields CDR1 SGHAT and CDR2 FQDESV (reference sequence). The CDR3 covers 14 residues. This CDR3 reads CASSWTVSTGELFF. DNA for the CDR3: TGTGCCAGCAGCTGGACAGTAAGCACCGGGGAGCTGTTTTTT.

The chain links TRBV5-3 to TRBJ1-2; TRBD1 might be the D (5 bases). TRBV5-3 belongs to the ORF category, with a function that is uncertain. The CDR3 has 13 residues. The V end was cut by 4 bases, the J end by 6 bases, with 13 bases between. CDR3 in DNA: TGTGCCAGAAGCGCGGGGCCGGCGGATGGCTACACCTTC. Translated: CARSAGPADGYTF.

This chain links TRBV28 with TRBJ1-2; a weak D match, TRBD1 (5 bases). Trimming pared 5 bases from V and 8 bases from J, leaving 15 bases between. The CDR3 consists of 13 residues. Germline V gene data show CDR1 as MDHEN and CDR2 as SYDVKM. The CDR3 loop is CASSLRQWWGYTF. For the CDR3, the DNA is TGTGCCAGCAGTCTCAGACAGTGGTGGGGCTACACCTTC.

The chain is built from TRBV27 and TRBJ1-2, with 7 bases matching TRBD1. Trimming took 8 bases from V and 1 from J; bases not matched to a gene: 1. This CDR3 region has 12 residues. Germline V gene sequence: CDR1 MNHEY, CDR2 SMNVEV (reference sequence). CDR3 bases: TGTGCCAGCGGACAGGATAACTATGGCTACACCTTC. Translated, it gives CASGQDNYGYTF.

The V call is TRBV19, the J call TRBJ2-1; 14 bases fit TRBD2. J gave up 9 bases and V 3 bases, and 10 bases lay outside the gene matches. Germline-derived CDR1 and CDR2 are LNHDA and SQIVND (reference sequence). CDR3 length: 17 amino acids. CDR3 sequence: CASSIGQGLAGESEQFF. Written as DNA, the CDR3 is TGTGCCAGTAGTATTGGTCAGGGACTAGCGGGAGAGAGTGAGCAGTTCTTC.

The chain joins TRBV10-3 to TRBJ2-7, with TRBD1 as a possible D gene (5 bases). The ends were cut back, 8 bases at V and 5 bases at J, with 10 bases in the middle. Germline V gives CDR1 ENHRY, CDR2 SYGVKD. This CDR3 has 11 residues. The CDR3 reads CAIGRANEQYV. The DNA for the CDR3 is TGTGCCATCGGCAGGGCCAACGAGCAGTACGTC.

The CDR3 loop is CASNPGNQETQYF. CDR3 coding DNA: TGCGCCTCAAATCCGGGAAATCAAGAGACCCAGTACTTC. The chain couples TRBV5-1 to TRBJ2-5, with TRBD2 as a possible D gene (5 bases). The CDR3 runs to 13 residues. Trimming took off 10 bases at V and 2 bases at J, with 15 bases between the two ends. The germline CDR1 and CDR2 sequences are SGHRS and YFSETQ.

The rearrangement links TRBV27 to TRBJ1-2, with a tentative D call TRBD1 (6 bases). Looked up from germline, CDR1 is MNHEY and CDR2 is SMNVEV (reference sequence). Trimming removed 0 bases from V and 2 bases from J, with 13 bases in between. This CDR3 is built from 16 residues. The CDR3 DNA sequence: TGTGCCAGCAGTTTATCGAGCAGGGGACCAAACTATGGCTACACCTTC. Its protein product is CASSLSSRGPNYGYTF.